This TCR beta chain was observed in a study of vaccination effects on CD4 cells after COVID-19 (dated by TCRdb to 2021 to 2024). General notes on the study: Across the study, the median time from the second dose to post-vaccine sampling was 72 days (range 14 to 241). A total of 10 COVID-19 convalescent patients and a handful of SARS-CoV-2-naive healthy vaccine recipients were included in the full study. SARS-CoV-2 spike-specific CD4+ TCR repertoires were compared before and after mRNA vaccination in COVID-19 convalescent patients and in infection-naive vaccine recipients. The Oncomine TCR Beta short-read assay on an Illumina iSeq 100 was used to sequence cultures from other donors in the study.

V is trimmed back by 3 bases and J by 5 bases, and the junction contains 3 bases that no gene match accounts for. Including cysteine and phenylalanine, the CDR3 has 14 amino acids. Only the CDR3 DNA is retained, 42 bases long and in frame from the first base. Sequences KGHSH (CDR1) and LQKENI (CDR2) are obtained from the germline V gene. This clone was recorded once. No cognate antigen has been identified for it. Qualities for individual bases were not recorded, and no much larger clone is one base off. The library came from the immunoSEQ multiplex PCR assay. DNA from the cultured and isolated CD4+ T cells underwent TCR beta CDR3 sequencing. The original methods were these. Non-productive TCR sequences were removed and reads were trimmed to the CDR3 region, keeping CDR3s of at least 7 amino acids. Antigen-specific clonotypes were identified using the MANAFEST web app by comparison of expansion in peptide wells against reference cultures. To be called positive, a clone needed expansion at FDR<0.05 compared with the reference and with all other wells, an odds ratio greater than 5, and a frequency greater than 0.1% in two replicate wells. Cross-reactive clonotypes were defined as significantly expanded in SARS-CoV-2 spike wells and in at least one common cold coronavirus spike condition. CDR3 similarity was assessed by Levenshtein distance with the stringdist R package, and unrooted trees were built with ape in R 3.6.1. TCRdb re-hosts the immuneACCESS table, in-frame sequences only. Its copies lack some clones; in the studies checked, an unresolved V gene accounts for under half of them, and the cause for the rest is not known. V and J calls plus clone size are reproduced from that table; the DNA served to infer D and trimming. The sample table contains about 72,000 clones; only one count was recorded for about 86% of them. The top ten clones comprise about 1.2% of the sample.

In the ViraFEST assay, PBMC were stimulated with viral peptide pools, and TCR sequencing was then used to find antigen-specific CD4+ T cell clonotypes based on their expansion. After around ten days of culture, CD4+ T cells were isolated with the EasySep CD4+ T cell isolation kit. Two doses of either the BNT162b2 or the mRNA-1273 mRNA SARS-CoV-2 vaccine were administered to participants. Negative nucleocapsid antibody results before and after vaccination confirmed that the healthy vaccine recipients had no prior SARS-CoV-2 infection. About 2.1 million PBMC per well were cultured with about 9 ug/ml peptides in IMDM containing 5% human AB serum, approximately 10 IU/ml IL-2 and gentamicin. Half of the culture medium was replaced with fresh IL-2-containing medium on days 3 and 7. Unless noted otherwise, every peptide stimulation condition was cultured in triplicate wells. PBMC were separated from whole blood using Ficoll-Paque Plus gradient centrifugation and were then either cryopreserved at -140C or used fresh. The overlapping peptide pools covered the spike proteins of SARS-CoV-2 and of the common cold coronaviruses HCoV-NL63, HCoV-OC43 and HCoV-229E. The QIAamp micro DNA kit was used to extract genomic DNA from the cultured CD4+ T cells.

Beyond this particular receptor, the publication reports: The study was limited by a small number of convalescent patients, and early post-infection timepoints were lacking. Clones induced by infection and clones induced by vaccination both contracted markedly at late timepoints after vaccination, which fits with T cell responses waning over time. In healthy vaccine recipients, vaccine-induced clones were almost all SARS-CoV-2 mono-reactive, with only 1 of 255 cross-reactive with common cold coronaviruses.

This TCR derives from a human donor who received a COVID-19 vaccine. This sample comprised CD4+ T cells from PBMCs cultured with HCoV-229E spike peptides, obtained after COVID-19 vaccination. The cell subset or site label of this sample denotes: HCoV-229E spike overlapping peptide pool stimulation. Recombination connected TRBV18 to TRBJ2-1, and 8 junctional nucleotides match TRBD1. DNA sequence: TGTGCCAGCTCACCGAACAGGGGGGACAATGAGCAGTTCTTC. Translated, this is CASSPNRGDNEQFF. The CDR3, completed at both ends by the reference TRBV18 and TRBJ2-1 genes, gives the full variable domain NAGVMQNPRHLVRRRGQEARLRCSPMKGHSHVYWYRQLPEEGLKFMVYLQKENIIDESGMPKERFSAEFPKEGPSILRIQQVVRGDSAAYFCASSPNRGDNEQFFGPGTRLTVL.